Listed below are T cell receptor beta chains from one sample, sequenced in a study of beta chain features in type 1 diabetes. Sequencing used immunoSEQ multiplex PCR; TCRdb keeps in-frame clones, though not all of them. This sample has 300,000 or so clones, with more than 13% found just once. The sequenced sample consisted of naive CD4+ T cells from blood. The source of these receptors is a man aged 25-45 years with type 1 diabetes. The CDR3 runs from the conserved cysteine through the conserved F or W. D genes are given only for firm matches. A clone size is listed for some rows: how often the clone was seen (once, few, many), or a class if it is expanded.

size | D | J | V | DNA | CDR3
NA | NA | TRBJ2-3 | TRBV2 | TGTGCCAGCAGCCCTGGCGGGATCCCAGATACGCAGTATTTT | CASSPGGIPDTQYF
NA | NA | TRBJ1-2 | TRBV7-2 | TGTGCCAGCAGCTTAGGATCAGGTTTCGCTAACTATGGCTACACCTTC | CASSLGSGFANYGYTF
few | NA | TRBJ2-7 | TRBV18 | TGTGCCAGCTCGTTCACCACGGGTTACGAGCAGTACTTC | CASSFTTGYEQYF
few | TRBD2 | TRBJ2-7 | TRBV9 | TGTGCCAGAAAGAGAGGACTAGCGGACTACGAGCAGTACTTC | CARKRGLADYEQYF
few | NA | TRBJ1-2 | TRBV6-6 | TGTGCCAGCTTAGAGGAGGGCGACTATGGCTACACCTTC | CASLEEGDYGYTF
NA | TRBD1 | TRBJ2-4 | TRBV28 | TGTGCCAGCAGTTCATCGGGACAGGGCAAAAACATTCAGTACTTC | CASSSSGQGKNIQYF
NA | TRBD2 | TRBJ2-7 | TRBV29-1 | TGCAGCGTTAGGTTAAGACTAGCTTACGAGCAGTACTTC | CSVRLRLAYEQYF
few | NA | TRBJ2-3 | TRBV25-1 | TGTGCCAGCATTAGTACTGCGAATACGCAGTATTTT | CASISTANTQYF
few | NA | TRBJ1-5 | TRBV18 | TGTGCCAGCTCATCTGACAACAATCAGCCCCAGCATTTT | CASSSDNNQPQHF
few | TRBD1 | TRBJ2-7 | TRBV14 | TGTGCCAGCAGCCTCCTACCGGACAGGGCCTCCTACGAGCAGTACTTC | CASSLLPDRASYEQYF
NA | NA | TRBJ1-5 | TRBV18 | TGTGCCAGCTCACCAGCGGGGGATCGAAGCAATCAGCCCCAGCATTTT | CASSPAGDRSNQPQHF
few | NA | TRBJ1-2 | TRBV9 | TGTGCCAGCAATCTAGGACAGAGCTATGGCTACACCTTC | CASNLGQSYGYTF
NA | TRBD2 | TRBJ2-1 | TRBV4-2 | TGTGCCAGCAGCCAAGATTTGACTAGCGGGACTTCAATATTCCAGTTCTTC | CASSQDLTSGTSIFQFF
few | TRBD1 | TRBJ2-1 | TRBV6-5 | TGTGCCAGCAGTTACCCAGGACAGGGCGGAAATGAGCAGTTCTTC | CASSYPGQGGNEQFF
few | TRBD1 | TRBJ1-4 | TRBV25-1 | TGTGCCAGCAGTGACGACAGGGGTTTTGAAAAACTGTTTTTT | CASSDDRGFEKLFF
few | NA | TRBJ1-1 | TRBV27 | TGTGCCAGCAGTGTCACAGGGATGAGTGCTTTCTTT | CASSVTGMSAFF
few | TRBD1 | TRBJ2-2 | TRBV5-1 | TGCGCCAGCAGCTCGGACAGGGGGAGAATCTTAACCGGGGAGCTGTTTTTT | CASSSDRGRILTGELFF
few | NA | TRBJ2-1 | TRBV6-1 | TGTGCCAGCACAGGAGGTCGGCAGAATGAGCAGTTCTTC | CASTGGRQNEQFF
few | TRBD2 | TRBJ2-7 | TRBV7-2 | TGTGCCAGCAGCTCGGTAGCGGGAGGAGGCGAGCAGTACTTC | CASSSVAGGGEQYF
few | TRBD2 | TRBJ2-3 | TRBV7-2 | TGTGCCAGCAGCCATAGCGGGAGCACAGATACGCAGTATTTT | CASSHSGSTDTQYF
NA | NA | TRBJ2-7 | TRBV7-9 | TGTGCCAGCAGCTTCATCGAGACCTACGAGCAGTACTTC | CASSFIETYEQYF
few | NA | TRBJ2-5 | TRBV5-6 | TGTGCCAGCAGCCCTCCAGGGGCAGAGACCCAGTACTTC | CASSPPGAETQYF
NA | NA | TRBJ2-1 | TRBV28 | TGTGCCAGCAGTTTCTCAGCTAGGGAGCAGTTCTTC | CASSFSAREQFF
NA | NA | TRBJ2-2 | TRBV5-4 | TGTGCCAGCAGCTCGGGACTGAACGGGGAGCTGTTTTTT | CASSSGLNGELFF